This paragraph covers one T cell receptor (beta chain) sequence. Followed over time, Seattle patients had been enrolled while infection was active. The sample belongs to a study of blood T cell repertoires in COVID-19. The CDR3 has 16 amino acids. CDR1 and CDR2 (germline): SGHDT, YYEEEE. V gave up 0 bases and J gave up 4 bases, with 15 bases separating them. As handled by the study authors: Estimates of nucleated cell counts were drawn from the amplification of reference gene primers. Assay: immunoSEQ multiplex PCR; the TCRdb copy retains only in-frame clones and omits some. The D gene and trimming were derived from the DNA, and the V and J assignments and clone size from that table. Here the sample spans 450,000 or so clones, roughly 90% being singletons.

The chain employs TRBV5-6 and TRBJ2-3; weak D call: TRBD2 (5 bases). The sample consisted of peripheral blood. The sequence was obtained from a woman aged 40 to 50 with COVID-19, enrolled during active disease. Here the CDR3 reads CASSLARGSSADTQYF. The CDR3, as DNA: TGTGCCAGCAGCTTGGCCCGGGGTAGTTCGGCAGATACGCAGTATTTT.